This T cell receptor beta chain stems from a study of identical twins. Only a few counts were recorded for this clonotype. What it recognizes is unknown. Template switching added a universal primer site; cDNA carried unique molecular identifiers. TCRdb re-analysed the 5' RACE reads in MiXCR, keeping a single row per CDR3 protein. The sample has around 1.7 million distinct CDR3 sequences, about 32% seen once. Regarding the study as a whole: The study found weaker excess twin sharing in beta out-of-frame sequences. Models predicted less out-of-frame TCR alpha sharing in monozygotic twins than was found. Cross-sectional statistics, not tracking of the same donors, supported the conclusions.

The CDR3 length is 17 residues. Trimming pared 0 bases from V and 4 bases from J, leaving 18 bases between. Looked up from germline, CDR1 is SGDLS and CDR2 is YYNGEE. J is TRBJ2-3 and V is TRBV9; D is undetermined. Sequenced input: cord blood. The sequence derives from a newborn girl in good health. CDR3 in amino acids: CASSVAGLAPVPDTQYF. In nucleotides, the CDR3 is TGTGCCAGCAGCGTAGCGGGCTTAGCCCCTGTGCCAGATACGCAGTATTTT.